This T cell receptor (beta chain) was sequenced during a study of cytomegalovirus exposure and HLA in healthy donors. The primer mix had 60 Vbeta and 13 Jbeta primers. The protocol was immunoSEQ multiplex PCR, while the TCRdb copy is restricted to in-frame clones and leaves out a portion. The table has roughly 99,000 clones, roughly 73% seen once. The CDR3 totals 14 residues. Trimming took 7 bases from V and 1 from J, leaving 13 bases between them. Germline loops: CDR1 MNHEY, CDR2 SVGAGI. This clonotype originated in a woman aged 40 to 50 in good health and CMV-seronegative. The chain employs TRBV6-5 and TRBJ1-1; TRBD1 might be the D (6 bases). Specimen: PBMCs. This CDR3 is CASTIIGGNTEAFF. The CDR3 bases are TGTGCCAGCACTATCATAGGGGGGAACACTGAAGCTTTCTTT.